Presented here are 6 T cell receptor beta chains from one specimen sequenced in a study of breast tumors, draining lymph nodes, adjacent tissues. Axillary draining lymph nodes of breast cancer patients supplied the node samples. Using its own MiXCR run on the multiplex PCR reads, TCRdb lists one record per CDR3 protein. The sample has about 270,000 distinct CDR3 sequences; over 25% are singletons. The sample taken for sequencing was axillary lymph node tissue. The receptors come from a female donor with breast cancer. Some clones in this sample may be carry-over from other donors' samples.

The chain carries TRBV6-1 and TRBJ1-1; possibly TRBD1 for D (5 bases). CDR3 size: 15 residues. V was trimmed by 1 base and J by 4 bases, leaving 13 bases between them. The germline CDR1 and CDR2 sequences are MNHNS and SASEGT. The CDR3 DNA sequence: TGTGCCAGCAGTGAAGTTGGGGGGATTAGCACTGAAGCTTTCTTT. It translates to CASSEVGGISTEAFF.

This clonotype was found a few times. This sequence may be a read error, since a much larger clone differs from it by one base. The chain carries TRBV29-1 and TRBJ2-7; the D is unclear. The CDR3 is made up of 12 amino acids. The germline V and J ends were trimmed by 5 bases and 2 bases, with 10 bases remaining between them. Germline V gene lookup returns CDR1 SQVTM and CDR2 ANQGSEA. The CDR3 DNA sequence: TGCAGCGTTAGTGAATCCACCTACGAGCAGTACTTC. This encodes CSVSESTYEQYF.

This clonotype has ten or more counts. V usage is TRBV12-3 or TRBV12-4 and J usage is TRBJ2-7; D may correspond to TRBD1 or TRBD2 (5 bases each). Trimming removed 1 base from V and 12 bases from J, with 16 bases in between. The CDR3 runs to 13 residues. CDR3 residues: CASSLGSGAGRYF. The CDR3 DNA sequence: TGTGCCAGCAGTTTAGGTAGTGGCGCAGGGAGGTACTTC.

This sequence joins TRBV18 and TRBJ1-2; tentatively, D is TRBD1 (6 bases). The CDR3 loop spans 14 amino acids. Looked up from germline, CDR1 is KGHSH and CDR2 is LQKENI. V dropped 2 bases and J dropped 4 bases, with 11 bases sitting between them. This CDR3 reads CASSPKQGVYGYTF. The DNA for the CDR3 is TGTGCCAGCTCACCAAAACAGGGTGTCTATGGCTACACCTTC.

This clonotype was detected ten times or more. This chain connects TRBV15 to TRBJ1-2; D gene unclear. The V gene's germline CDR1 is LNHNV and CDR2 YYDKDF (reference sequence). The V end was cut by 0 bases, the J end by 5 bases, with 4 bases between. CDR3 size: 12 residues. The CDR3 sequence is CATSRDGYGYTF. In nucleotides, the CDR3 is TGTGCCACCAGCAGAGATGGGTATGGCTACACCTTC.

About this clonotype itself: The junction departs from the called germline gene at one end, perhaps through a read error. This rearrangement joins TRBV19 to TRBJ1-6; 10 positions match TRBD1. Germline lookup yields CDR1 LNHDA and CDR2 SQIVND (reference sequence). This CDR3 spans 14 amino acids. The CDR3 loop is CASSTGTGASPLRF. The CDR3 coding sequence is TGTGCCAGTAGTACCGGGACAGGGGCTTCACCCCTCCGCTTT.